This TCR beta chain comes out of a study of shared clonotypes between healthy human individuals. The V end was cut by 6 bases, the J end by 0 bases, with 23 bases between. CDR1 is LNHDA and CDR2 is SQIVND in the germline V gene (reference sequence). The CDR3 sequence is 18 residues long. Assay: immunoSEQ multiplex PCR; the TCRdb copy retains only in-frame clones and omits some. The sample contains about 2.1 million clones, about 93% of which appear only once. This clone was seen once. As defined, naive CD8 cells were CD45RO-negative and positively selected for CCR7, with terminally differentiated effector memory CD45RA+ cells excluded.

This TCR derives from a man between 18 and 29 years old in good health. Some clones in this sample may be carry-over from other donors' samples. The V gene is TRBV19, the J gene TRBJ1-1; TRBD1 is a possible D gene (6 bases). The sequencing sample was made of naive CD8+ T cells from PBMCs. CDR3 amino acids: CASRDQQGRGALNTEAFF. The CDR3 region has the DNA TGTGCCAGTAGGGACCAACAGGGACGGGGGGCCTTGAACACTGAAGCTTTCTTT.